Shown below are 4 T cell receptor beta chains from a single sample sequenced in a study of OX40 agonist ivuxolimab in advanced cancers. Some clones are missing from TCRdb's copy, which holds only in-frame ones; the method was immunoSEQ multiplex PCR. Altogether around 80,000 clones are present, around four fifths being singletons, with the ten largest covering 6.6%. The sequencing here drew on CD4+ or CD8+ T cells sorted from blood, taken in a trial of the OX40 agonist ivuxolimab. Source of these receptors: an adult with an advanced solid tumor such as melanoma, head and neck, liver or kidney cancer.

The chain is built from TRBV15 and TRBJ1-4; 8 bases map to TRBD1. Germline CDR1 and CDR2: LNHNV and YYDKDF (reference sequence). Trimming cost V 4 bases and J 5 bases; bases outside gene matches: 9. CDR3 length: 16 residues. The DNA for the CDR3 is TGTGCCACCAGCAAAGGGGGGACAGGTCAGAATGAAAAACTGTTTTTT. As protein: CATSKGGTGQNEKLFF.

The chain joins TRBV19 to TRBJ1-1; D ambiguous. Germline lookup yields CDR1 LNHDA and CDR2 SQIVND (reference sequence). CDR3 size: 15 residues. Trimming removed 0 bases from V and 0 bases from J, with 8 bases in between. CDR3 residues: CASSIDRQMNTEAFF. The CDR3 coding sequence is TGTGCCAGTAGTATAGATCGCCAGATGAACACTGAAGCTTTCTTT.

The V gene is TRBV7-2, the J gene TRBJ2-4, with 12 nucleotides matching TRBD2. Germline V gene sequence: CDR1 SGHTA, CDR2 FQGNSA. The CDR3 sequence is 16 residues long. J lost 12 bases, V lost 6 bases, and 15 bases had no gene match. The CDR3 reads CASSSPSGRAFTTQYF. The DNA for the CDR3 is TGTGCCAGCAGTTCCCCTAGCGGGAGGGCTTTTACGACTCAGTACTTC. Drawing the rest from reference TRBV7-2 and TRBJ2-4, the complete variable domain is GAGVSQSPSNKVTEKGKDVELRCDPISGHTALYWYRQSLGQGLEFLIYFQGNSAPDKSGLPSDRFSAERTGGSVSTLTIQRTQQEDSAVYLCASSSPSGRAFTTQYFGAGTRLSVL.

This clone was picked up a small number of times. The rearrangement joins TRBV6-1 to TRBJ1-2; D remains ambiguous. Trimming took 5 bases from V and 1 from J, leaving 11 bases between them. Germline-derived CDR1 and CDR2 are MNHNS and SASEGT. This CDR3 is built from 14 residues. CDR3 DNA: TGTGCCAGCAGTTTAAACCGGGATAACTATGGCTACACCTTC. Translating gives CASSLNRDNYGYTF.